The 11 T cell receptor beta chains presented below share a single source sample, sequenced in a study of blood T cell repertoires in COVID-19. TCRdb's table, derived via immunoSEQ multiplex PCR, lists solely in-frame clones and lacks some. The profile shows approximately 360,000 clones, 85% to 90% of them singletons. Input material: peripheral blood. The receptor set was obtained from a man younger than 30 with active or convalescent COVID-19.

The table lists this clone with a few counts. The J gene is TRBJ1-4, the V gene TRBV28; TRBD1 matches 8 bases. CDR1 is MDHEN, CDR2 SYDVKM, per germline. After removal of 5 bases from V and 7 bases from J, the junction contained 15 bases not matched to a gene. This CDR3 contains 17 residues. The CDR3 loop is CASSPPFMTGDSEKLFF. For the CDR3, the DNA is TGTGCCAGCAGTCCGCCCTTTATGACAGGGGACAGTGAAAAACTGTTTTTT.

The CDR3 bases are TGCGCCAGCAGCCCCGGACAGGTTAATTCACCCCTCCACTTT. Translation: CASSPGQVNSPLHF. This chain uses TRBV5-1 with TRBJ1-6; 7 bases align to TRBD1. Germline CDR1 and CDR2: SGHRS and YFSETQ. The CDR3 has 14 amino acids. J gave up 6 bases and V 4 bases, and 4 bases lay outside the gene matches.

The chain employs TRBV2 and TRBJ2-2; D is possibly TRBD1 (6 bases). V lost 9 bases to trimming and J lost 1 base, with 12 bases between them. Germline V CDR1 and CDR2: SNHLY, FYNNEI. This CDR3 comprises 14 residues. The CDR3 DNA sequence: TGTGCCAGGGGAAGGACAGAGAACACCGGGGAGCTGTTTTTT. Encoded protein: CARGRTENTGELFF.

The genes are TRBV30 and TRBJ2-7, with 11 nucleotides matching TRBD2. This CDR3 has 14 amino acids. V dropped 2 bases and J dropped 3; count of bases not matched to a gene: 3. Per the germline V gene, CDR1 is GTSNPN and CDR2 is SVGIG (reference sequence). As DNA, the CDR3 is TGTGCCTGGAGTCGGGGACTAGCGGACTACGAGCAGTACTTC. Encoded protein: CAWSRGLADYEQYF. Using reference TRBV30 and TRBJ2-7 for the parts outside the CDR3, the full variable domain is SQTIHQWPATLVQPVGSPLSLECTVEGTSNPNLYWYRQAAGRGLQLLFYSVGIGQISSEVPQNLSASRPQDRQFILSSKKLLLSDSGFYLCAWSRGLADYEQYFGPGTRLTVT.

V usage is TRBV5-6 and J usage is TRBJ2-3; possibly TRBD2 for D (5 bases). Trimming shortened V by 0 bases and J by 3 bases, and 14 bases separated the two germline ends. The germline CDR1 and CDR2 sequences are SGHDT and YYEEEE. This CDR3 has 16 amino acids. DNA of the CDR3: TGTGCCAGCAGCTTGGATCTAGCCAAAAGAACAGATACGCAGTATTTT. It yields the protein CASSLDLAKRTDTQYF.

Here the CDR3 reads CATSRGIFYEQYF. CDR3 in DNA: TGTGCCACCAGCAGGGGCATCTTCTACGAGCAGTACTTC. This chain joins TRBV15 and TRBJ2-7; D uncertain. There are 13 residues in the CDR3. Germline lookup yields CDR1 LNHNV and CDR2 YYDKDF (reference sequence). Trimming removed 3 bases at V and 3 bases at J, with 9 bases between.

The chain employs TRBV18 and TRBJ1-2; D remains ambiguous. With 0 bases removed from V and 2 bases from J, the gap between germline ends came to 13 bases. Germline-derived CDR1 and CDR2 are KGHSH and LQKENI. The CDR3 is 16 residues long. The CDR3: CASSPPGRFGNYGYTF. DNA for the CDR3: TGTGCCAGCTCACCACCGGGCAGGTTTGGGAACTATGGCTACACCTTC. The full variable domain, rest sourced from reference TRBV18 and TRBJ1-2, is NAGVMQNPRHLVRRRGQEARLRCSPMKGHSHVYWYRQLPEEGLKFMVYLQKENIIDESGMPKERFSAEFPKEGPSILRIQQVVRGDSAAYFCASSPPGRFGNYGYTFGSGTRLTVV.

The V call is TRBV19, the J call TRBJ2-1, with TRBD2 identical over 15 bases. Per the germline V gene, CDR1 is LNHDA and CDR2 is SQIVND (reference sequence). V shed 3 bases, J shed 6 bases, and the junction held 3 bases outside the gene matches. The CDR3 is made up of 16 amino acids. CDR3 protein: CASSIQGLAGGNEQFF. The DNA of the CDR3 is TGTGCCAGTAGTATTCAGGGACTAGCGGGAGGCAATGAGCAGTTCTTC.

The chain is built from TRBV6-5 and TRBJ2-2; no definite D call. V shed 7 bases and J shed 2 bases, with 11 bases lying between them. CDR1 and CDR2 (germline): MNHEY, SVGAGI. The CDR3 loop spans 14 amino acids. CDR3 nucleotides: TGTGCCAGCAAGGAGTGGGTTAACACCGGGGAGCTGTTTTTT. It yields the protein CASKEWVNTGELFF.

J is TRBJ2-3 and V is TRBV3-1 (or the pseudogene TRBV3-2); D unresolved. CDR1 is LGHDT, CDR2 YNNKEL, per germline (reference sequence). This CDR3 comprises 11 residues. Trimming took 8 bases from V and 6 from J, leaving 9 bases between them. The CDR3 sequence: CASASRDTQYF. The CDR3 nucleotides read TGTGCCAGCGCCTCCCGGGATACGCAGTATTTT.

This chain links TRBV5-5 with TRBJ2-7; D call uncertain. Deletions cut 5 bases from V and 6 bases from J, with 15 bases between. The CDR3 contains 13 residues. Germline values: CDR1 SGHKS, CDR2 YYEKEE (reference sequence). Written as DNA, the CDR3 is TGTGCCAGCAGATTGTTCCCGAGGATCGAGCAGTACTTC. Protein sequence: CASRLFPRIEQYF. The full variable domain, rest sourced from reference TRBV5-5 and TRBJ2-7, is DAGVTQSPTHLIKTRGQQVTLRCSPISGHKSVSWYQQVLGQGPQFIFQYYEKEERGRGNFPDRFSARQFPNYSSELNVNALLLGDSALYLCASRLFPRIEQYFGPGTRLTVT.